The 11 T cell receptor beta chains below were found in one sample sequenced in a study of naive and memory T cell subsets. General study results and limits: A few larger clonotypes appeared in naive repertoires, especially CD8, possibly memory cells re-expressing CD45RA.

Their recognized antigens are unknown. Two oligonucleotides, mixed equimolar, formed the beta constant-region primer covering TRBC1 and TRBC2. Four rounds of PCR amplified the ligated cDNA using nested alpha and beta constant-region primers plus SP2. TCRdb independently ran MiXCR on the UMI-ligation and nested PCR reads; one entry per CDR3 protein. The sample has over 110,000 distinct CDR3 sequences, 15% to 25% seen once. Sample: naive CD8+ T cells from blood. Source of these receptors: a human donor in good health.

The chain recombines TRBV2 with TRBJ1-1; D call uncertain. Germline CDR1 is SNHLY and CDR2 is FYNNEI. The CDR3 extends over 12 amino acids. Trimming removed 7 bases from V and 4 bases from J, with 10 bases in between. CDR3 protein: CASTPSGTEAFF. Written as DNA, the CDR3 is TGTGCCAGCACCCCAAGCGGCACTGAAGCTTTCTTT.

The chain uses TRBV6-2 or TRBV6-3 and TRBJ2-3, with D perhaps assigned TRBD1 or TRBD2 (5 bases each). Trimming stripped 1 base from V and 3 bases from J, with 11 bases between. Looked up from germline, CDR1 is MNHEY and CDR2 is SVGEGT. CDR3 length: 15 residues. Here the CDR3 reads CASSYYTGGTDTQYF. CDR3 DNA: TGTGCCAGCAGTTACTATACAGGCGGGACAGATACGCAGTATTTT.

The rearrangement links TRBV5-6 to TRBJ2-3; 9 positions agree with TRBD2. The V and J ends lost 0 bases and 13 bases, in that order; junction bases with no gene match: 6. CDR3 length: 13 amino acids. CDR1 SGHDT and CDR2 YYEEEE come from the germline V gene. The DNA for the CDR3 is TGTGCCAGCAGCTTGGGTGCGGGAGGGCCTGAGTATTTT. This sequence encodes CASSLGAGGPEYF.

CDR3 DNA: TGTGCCAGCAGCGTAGTTGCGACAGGGGTGAACACCGGGGAGCTGTTTTTT. As protein: CASSVVATGVNTGELFF. This rearrangement joins TRBV9 to TRBJ2-2, with 8 bases aligning to TRBD1. Germline CDR1 and CDR2: SGDLS and YYNGEE. V was pared by 0 bases and J by 1 base, with 5 bases of the junction left unmatched. This CDR3 is 17 amino acids long.

The gene calls are TRBV29-1 and TRBJ2-5; D perhaps matches TRBD2 (5 bases). This CDR3 contains 15 residues. The germline V gene has CDR1 SQVTM and CDR2 ANQGSEA. The V end lost 0 bases, the J end lost 5 bases, and 16 bases lay between the germline ends. This CDR3 reads CSVEDWKGSGETQYF. DNA for the CDR3: TGCAGCGTTGAAGATTGGAAGGGATCGGGGGAGACCCAGTACTTC.

The chain uses TRBV27 and TRBJ1-1; D remains unclear. V gave up 6 bases and J gave up 7 bases, with 12 bases separating them. The CDR3 runs to 12 residues. CDR1 is MNHEY, CDR2 SMNVEV, per germline (reference sequence). For the CDR3, the DNA is TGTGCCAGCAGCCCTACACAAGATGAAGCTTTCTTT. Amino acids: CASSPTQDEAFF.

This clonotype has a handful of counts. The chain carries TRBV27 and TRBJ2-7; D gene unclear. Trimming took off 4 bases at V and 5 bases at J, with 9 bases between the two ends. The CDR3 runs 12 residues. The germline CDR1 and CDR2 sequences are MNHEY and SMNVEV (reference sequence). Here the CDR3 reads CASSSIAHEQYF. The CDR3 coding sequence is TGTGCCAGCAGTTCCATCGCCCACGAGCAGTACTTC.

V gene TRBV19 combines with J gene TRBJ2-1; D is unclear. This CDR3 has 11 residues. Germline CDR1 is LNHDA and CDR2 is SQIVND (reference sequence). Trimming took 10 bases from V and 4 from J, leaving 8 bases between them. The CDR3 DNA sequence: TGTGCCACTTCATATTACAATGAGCAGTTCTTC. Translated, it gives CATSYYNEQFF. Together with reference TRBV19 and TRBJ2-1, the CDR3 gives the full variable domain: DGGITQSPKYLFRKEGQNVTLSCEQNLNHDAMYWYRQDPGQGLRLIYYSQIVNDFQKGDIAEGYSVSREKKESFPLTVTSAQKNPTAFYLCATSYYNEQFFGPGTRLTVL.

This clonotype was seen a few times. The chain employs TRBV6-5 and TRBJ2-7, with a tentative D call TRBD1 (5 bases). Trimming took 0 bases from V and 3 from J, leaving 15 bases between them. This CDR3 has 16 amino acids. Germline CDR1 MNHEY, CDR2 SVGAGI. CDR3 region: CASSYSMRQDIYEQYF. In nucleotides, the CDR3 is TGTGCCAGCAGTTACTCGATGCGGCAGGACATCTACGAGCAGTACTTC.

This clonotype came up many times. J is TRBJ2-7 and V is TRBV4-1; 7 bases align to TRBD1. V shed 1 base and J 3 bases; nucleotides not matched to a gene: 6. CDR3 size: 15 residues. In germline, CDR1 is MGHRA, CDR2 YSYEKL. For the CDR3, the DNA is TGCGCCAGCAGCCAAGGGCCCGGGACAGACTACGAGCAGTACTTC. Its protein is CASSQGPGTDYEQYF.

The chain recombines TRBV6-5 with TRBJ2-3; TRBD2 matches at 7 bases. CDR3 size: 16 residues. J gave up 3 bases and V 6 bases, and 12 bases lay outside the gene matches. The germline V gene encodes CDR1 MNHEY and CDR2 SVGAGI. Here the CDR3 reads CASRAMWEGLTDTQYF. For the CDR3, the DNA is TGTGCCAGCAGGGCAATGTGGGAGGGCCTGACAGATACGCAGTATTTT.